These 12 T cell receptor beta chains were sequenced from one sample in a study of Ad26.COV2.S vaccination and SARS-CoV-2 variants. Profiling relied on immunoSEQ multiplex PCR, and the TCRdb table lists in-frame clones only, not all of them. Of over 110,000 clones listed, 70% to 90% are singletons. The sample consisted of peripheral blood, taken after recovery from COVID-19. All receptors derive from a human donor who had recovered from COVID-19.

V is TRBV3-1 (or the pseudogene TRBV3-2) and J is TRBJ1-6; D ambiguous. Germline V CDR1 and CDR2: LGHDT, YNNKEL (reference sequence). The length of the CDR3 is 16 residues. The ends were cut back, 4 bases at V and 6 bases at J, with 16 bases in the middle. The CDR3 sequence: CASSPMADGRNSPLHF. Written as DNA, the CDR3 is TGTGCCAGCAGCCCGATGGCGGACGGCCGTAATTCACCCCTCCACTTT.

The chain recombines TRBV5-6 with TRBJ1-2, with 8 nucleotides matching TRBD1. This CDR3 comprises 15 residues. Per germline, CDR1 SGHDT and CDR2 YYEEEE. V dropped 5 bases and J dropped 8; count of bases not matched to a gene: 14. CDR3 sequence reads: CASSFPDRAFGGYTF. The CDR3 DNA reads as TGTGCCAGCAGTTTCCCGGACAGGGCGTTTGGCGGCTACACCTTC. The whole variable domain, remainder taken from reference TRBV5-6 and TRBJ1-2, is DAGVTQSPTHLIKTRGQQVTLRCSPKSGHDTVSWYQQALGQGPQFIFQYYEEEERQRGNFPDRFSGHQFPNYSSELNVNALLLGDSALYLCASSFPDRAFGGYTFGSGTRLTVV.

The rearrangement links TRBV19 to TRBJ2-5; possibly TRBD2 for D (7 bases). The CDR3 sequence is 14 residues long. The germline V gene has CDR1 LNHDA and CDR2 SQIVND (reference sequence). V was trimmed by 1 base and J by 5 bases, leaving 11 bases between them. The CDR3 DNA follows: TGTGCCAGTAGTATAGGCGGGGGCTGGGAGACCCAGTACTTC. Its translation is CASSIGGGWETQYF.

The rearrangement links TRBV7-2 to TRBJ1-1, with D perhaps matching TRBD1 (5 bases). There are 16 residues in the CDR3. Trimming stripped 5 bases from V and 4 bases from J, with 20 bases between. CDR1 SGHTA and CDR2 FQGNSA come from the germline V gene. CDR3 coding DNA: TGTGCCAGCAGCCCCCAGGGACGGAGACTGAGCACTGAAGCTTTCTTT. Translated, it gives CASSPQGRRLSTEAFF. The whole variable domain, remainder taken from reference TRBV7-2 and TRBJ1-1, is GAGVSQSPSNKVTEKGKDVELRCDPISGHTALYWYRQSLGQGLEFLIYFQGNSAPDKSGLPSDRFSAERTGGSVSTLTIQRTQQEDSAVYLCASSPQGRRLSTEAFFGQGTRLTVV.

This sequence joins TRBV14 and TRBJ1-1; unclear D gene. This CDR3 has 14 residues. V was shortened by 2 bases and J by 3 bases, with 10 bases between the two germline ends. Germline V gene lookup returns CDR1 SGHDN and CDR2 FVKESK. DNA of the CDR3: TGTGCCAGCAGCCAAATGGTTTTTGACACTGAAGCTTTCTTT. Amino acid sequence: CASSQMVFDTEAFF.

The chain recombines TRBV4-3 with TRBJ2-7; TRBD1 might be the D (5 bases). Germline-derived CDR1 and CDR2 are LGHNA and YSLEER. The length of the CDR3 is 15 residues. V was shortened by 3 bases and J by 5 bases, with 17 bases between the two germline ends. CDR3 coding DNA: TGCGCCAGCAGCCAGCGAGAACAGGCCGCCCACGAGCAGTACTTC. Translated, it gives CASSQREQAAHEQYF.

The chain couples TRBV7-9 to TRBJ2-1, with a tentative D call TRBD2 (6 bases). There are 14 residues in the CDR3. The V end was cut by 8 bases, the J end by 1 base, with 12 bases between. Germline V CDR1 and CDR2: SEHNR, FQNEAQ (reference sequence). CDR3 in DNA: TGTGCCAGCGCACCGGGGGTTTCCTACAATGAGCAGTTCTTC. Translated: CASAPGVSYNEQFF.

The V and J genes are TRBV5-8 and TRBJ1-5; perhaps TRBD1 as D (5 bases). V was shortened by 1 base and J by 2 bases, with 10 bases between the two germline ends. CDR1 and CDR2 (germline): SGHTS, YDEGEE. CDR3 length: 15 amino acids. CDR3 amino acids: CASSLQGPGNQPQHF. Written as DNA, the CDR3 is TGTGCCAGCAGCTTGCAGGGACCTGGCAATCAGCCCCAGCATTTT.

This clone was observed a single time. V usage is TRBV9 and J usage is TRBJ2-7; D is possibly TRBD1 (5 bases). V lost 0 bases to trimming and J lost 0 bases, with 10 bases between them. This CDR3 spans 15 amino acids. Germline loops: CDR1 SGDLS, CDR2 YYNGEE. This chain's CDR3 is CASSVEAGSSYEQYF. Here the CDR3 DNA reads TGTGCCAGCAGCGTAGAAGCAGGGTCCTCCTACGAGCAGTACTTC.

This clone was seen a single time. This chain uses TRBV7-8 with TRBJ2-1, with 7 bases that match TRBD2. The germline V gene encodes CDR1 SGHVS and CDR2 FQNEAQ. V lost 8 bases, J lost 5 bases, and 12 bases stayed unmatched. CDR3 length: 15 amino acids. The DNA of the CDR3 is TGTGCCAGCTGCCGCCTCTCCGCGGGGGACAATGAGCAGTTCTTC. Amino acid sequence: CASCRLSAGDNEQFF.

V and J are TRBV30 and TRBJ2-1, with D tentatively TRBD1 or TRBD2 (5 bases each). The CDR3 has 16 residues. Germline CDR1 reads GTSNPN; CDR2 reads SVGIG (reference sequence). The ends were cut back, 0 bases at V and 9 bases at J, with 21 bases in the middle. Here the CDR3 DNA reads TGTGCCTGGAGTGTACAGATGGGCAGGGCAGGGACTGAGCAGTTCTTC. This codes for CAWSVQMGRAGTEQFF.

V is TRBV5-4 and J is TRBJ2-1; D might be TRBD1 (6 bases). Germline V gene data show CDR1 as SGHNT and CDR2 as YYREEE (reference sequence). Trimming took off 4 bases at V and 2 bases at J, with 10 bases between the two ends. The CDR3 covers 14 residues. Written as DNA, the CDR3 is TGTGCCAGCAGCCTACAGGGAACCTACAATGAGCAGTTCTTC. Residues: CASSLQGTYNEQFF.